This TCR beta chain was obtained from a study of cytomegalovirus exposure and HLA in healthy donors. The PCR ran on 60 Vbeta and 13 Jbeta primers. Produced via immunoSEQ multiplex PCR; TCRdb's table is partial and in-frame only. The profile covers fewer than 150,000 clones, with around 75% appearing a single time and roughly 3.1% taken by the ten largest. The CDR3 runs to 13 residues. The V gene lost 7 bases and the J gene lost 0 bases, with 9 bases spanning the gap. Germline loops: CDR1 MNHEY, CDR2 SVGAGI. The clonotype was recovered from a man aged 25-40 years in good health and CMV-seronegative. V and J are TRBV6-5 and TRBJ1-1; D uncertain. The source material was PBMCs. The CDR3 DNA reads TGTGCCAGCACCCAGGACTTGAACACTGAAGCTTTCTTT. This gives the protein CASTQDLNTEAFF.